These 19 T cell receptor beta chains originate from one sample sequenced in a study of T cells in pancreatic ductal adenocarcinoma. The selected patients with pancreatic ductal adenocarcinoma had surgery but no neoadjuvant therapy. This table comes from immunoSEQ multiplex PCR, and its TCRdb copy is limited to in-frame clones, with some not included. The sample has about 9,000 clones, 89% seen once. Sample: PBMCs. These receptors came from a human donor with pancreatic ductal adenocarcinoma.

The DNA of the CDR3 is TGTGCCAGCAGCTCTGGAGGGCGGACAAGAGAGACCCAGTACTTC. Its protein is CASSSGGRTRETQYF. The chain employs TRBV7-2 and TRBJ2-5; D possibly corresponds to TRBD2 (6 bases). V lost 4 bases, J lost 4 bases, and 16 bases lay in between. CDR1 SGHTA and CDR2 FQGNSA come from the germline V gene. The CDR3 is 15 residues long.

V is TRBV29-1 and J is TRBJ2-1, with 14 bases fitting TRBD2. CDR3 length: 17 residues. After removal of 2 bases from V and 0 bases from J, the junction contained 3 bases not matched to a gene. Germline CDR1 reads SQVTM; CDR2 reads ANQGSEA. CDR3 sequence reads: CSVEPGLAGDSYNEQFF. CDR3 nucleotide sequence: TGCAGCGTTGAACCGGGACTAGCGGGGGACTCCTACAATGAGCAGTTCTTC.

The chain joins TRBV5-4 to TRBJ2-7, with D possibly matching TRBD2 (5 bases). The CDR3 extends over 14 amino acids. Trimming took off 1 base at V and 0 bases at J, with 8 bases between the two ends. Germline V CDR1 and CDR2: SGHNT, YYREEE (reference sequence). The CDR3 DNA reads as TGTGCCAGCAGCTTGATTGGAGGCTCCTACGAGCAGTACTTC. Amino acids: CASSLIGGSYEQYF.

The chain links TRBV6-5 to TRBJ2-7, with unresolved D. From germline, CDR1 is MNHEY and CDR2 SVGAGI. V was trimmed by 6 bases and J by 0 bases, leaving 15 bases between them. This CDR3 spans 15 amino acids. CDR3 bases: TGTGCCAGCAGCCGAGGCGGCCCGGCCTCCTACGAGCAGTACTTC. It encodes CASSRGGPASYEQYF.

This chain links TRBV18 with TRBJ2-1; 11 nucleotides align to TRBD2. Per the germline V gene, CDR1 is KGHSH and CDR2 is LQKENI. V lost 4 bases, J lost 8 bases, and 10 bases stayed unmatched. CDR3 length: 16 residues. CDR3 residues: CASSRTLAGGVDEQFF. The CDR3, as DNA: TGTGCCAGCTCACGAACCCTAGCGGGGGGTGTAGATGAGCAGTTCTTC.

J is TRBJ2-1 and V is TRBV14, with TRBD2 as a possible D gene (6 bases). Trimming left V 4 bases short and J 6 bases short, with 16 bases between. The CDR3 is 15 amino acids. The germline V gene encodes CDR1 SGHDN and CDR2 FVKESK. The CDR3 DNA is TGTGCCAGCAGCCCAGTCGGGAGCTATGGCAATGAGCAGTTCTTC. It yields the protein CASSPVGSYGNEQFF.

The chain uses TRBV28 and TRBJ2-1, with TRBD2 matching 14 bases. This CDR3 is 15 amino acids long. The germline V gene encodes CDR1 MDHEN and CDR2 SYDVKM. J lost 9 bases, V lost 6 bases, and 7 bases had no gene match. The DNA for the CDR3 is TGTGCCAGCAGAGCCGGGACTAGCGGGAGTGGTGAGCAGTTCTTC. As protein: CASRAGTSGSGEQFF. The complete variable domain, with remaining parts taken from reference TRBV28 and TRBJ2-1, reads DVKVTQSSRYLVKRTGEKVFLECVQDMDHENMFWYRQDPGLGLRLIYFSYDVKMKEKGDIPEGYSVSREKKERFSLILESASTNQTSMYLCASRAGTSGSGEQFFGPGTRLTVL.

The chain links TRBV28 to TRBJ1-1; no reliable D call. V was clipped by 7 bases and J by 7 bases, with 16 bases between them. The CDR3 spans 13 residues. Germline V gene sequence: CDR1 MDHEN, CDR2 SYDVKM. The CDR3 DNA follows: TGTGCCAGCAAGAGGGCGCGTTGGGATGAAGCTTTCTTT. Its protein product is CASKRARWDEAFF. Full variable domain (remainder filled in from reference TRBV28 and TRBJ1-1): DVKVTQSSRYLVKRTGEKVFLECVQDMDHENMFWYRQDPGLGLRLIYFSYDVKMKEKGDIPEGYSVSREKKERFSLILESASTNQTSMYLCASKRARWDEAFFGQGTRLTVV.

The chain combines TRBV19 with TRBJ2-3, with 10 nucleotides matching TRBD2. Germline CDR1 LNHDA, CDR2 SQIVND (reference sequence). This CDR3 has 16 amino acids. V trimming: 4 bases; J trimming: 0 bases; junction bases outside the gene matches: 4. CDR3 sequence reads: CASSRTSGPSTDTQYF. CDR3 sequence (DNA): TGTGCCAGTAGTAGGACTAGCGGCCCTAGCACAGATACGCAGTATTTT.

This chain connects TRBV27 to TRBJ2-3, with TRBD2 matching 13 bases. The CDR3 covers 16 residues. Germline V CDR1 and CDR2: MNHEY, SMNVEV (reference sequence). Unmatched junction bases numbered 7, after V lost 5 bases and J lost 5 bases. The chain's CDR3 is CASSPLAGGYQDTQYF. The CDR3 DNA reads as TGTGCCAGCAGTCCACTAGCGGGGGGGTATCAAGATACGCAGTATTTT.

In this sample, this clone turned up a few times. The same CDR3 can be traced to other DNA sequences in this sample. The V call is TRBV7-9, the J call TRBJ1-1; a weak D match, TRBD1 (5 bases). V lost 3 bases and J 4 bases, leaving 12 bases between the germline ends. The germline gives CDR1 SEHNR, CDR2 FQNEAQ (reference sequence). The CDR3 consists of 14 residues. The chain's CDR3 is CASSFPPGLTEAFF. The CDR3 DNA is TGTGCCAGCAGCTTCCCCCCAGGGCTCACTGAAGCTTTCTTT. Complete variable domain (other parts from reference TRBV7-9 and TRBJ1-1): DTGVSQNPRHKITKRGQNVTFRCDPISEHNRLYWYRQTLGQGPEFLTYFQNEAQLEKSRLLSDRFSAERPKGSFSTLEIQRTEQGDSAMYLCASSFPPGLTEAFFGQGTRLTVV.

This clone was detected only a few times. V gene TRBV7-9 combines with J gene TRBJ1-1; the D gene is possibly TRBD1 (6 bases). V shed 0 bases and J shed 4 bases, with 15 bases lying between them. Germline CDR1 is SEHNR and CDR2 is FQNEAQ (reference sequence). The CDR3 is 16 residues long. In DNA form, the CDR3 reads TGTGCCAGCAGCTTAGCTACAGGGTTTCTTGGCACTGAAGCTTTCTTT. As protein: CASSLATGFLGTEAFF.

This chain joins TRBV7-6 and TRBJ2-3, with D possibly TRBD2 on 7 matching bases. V lost 1 base, J lost 2 bases, and 10 bases lay in between. The CDR3 totals 15 residues. Germline loops: CDR1 SGHVS, CDR2 FNYEAQ. CDR3 residues: CASSLVAGATDTQYF. CDR3 DNA sequence: TGTGCCAGCAGCTTAGTGGCGGGGGCCACAGATACGCAGTATTTT.

This chain joins TRBV5-1 and TRBJ2-2; 9 bases line up with TRBD2. Germline V gene lookup returns CDR1 SGHRS and CDR2 YFSETQ. V shed 4 bases, J shed 1 base, and the junction held 2 bases outside the gene matches. This CDR3 has 15 amino acids. DNA of the CDR3: TGCGCCAGCAGCATTAGCGGGGGGAACACCGGGGAGCTGTTTTTT. This gives the protein CASSISGGNTGELFF.

This chain connects TRBV28 to TRBJ2-7, with 10 bases lining up with TRBD2. Germline CDR1 MDHEN, CDR2 SYDVKM. The CDR3 covers 15 residues. After removal of 7 bases from V and 5 bases from J, the junction contained 11 bases not matched to a gene. The CDR3 sequence is CASTEAGGRVDEQYF. CDR3 DNA sequence: TGTGCCAGCACGGAAGCGGGGGGGCGGGTTGACGAGCAGTACTTC.

The gene calls are TRBV18 and TRBJ1-5, with 8 bases that match TRBD1. Trimming took 2 bases from V and 6 from J; bases not matched to a gene: 6. Per the germline V gene, CDR1 is KGHSH and CDR2 is LQKENI. The CDR3 loop spans 15 amino acids. The CDR3 spells CASSPTGQGAQPQHF. The CDR3 coding sequence is TGTGCCAGCTCACCAACCGGACAGGGAGCTCAGCCCCAGCATTTT.

V gene TRBV4-1 combines with J gene TRBJ1-2, with 8 bases matching TRBD1. Trimming removed 4 bases from V and 8 bases from J; junction bases left unmatched: 12. The CDR3 runs to 15 residues. Germline lookup yields CDR1 MGHRA and CDR2 YSYEKL. The CDR3 loop is CASSPVQTGVYGYTF. The CDR3 DNA reads as TGCGCCAGCAGCCCGGTCCAGACAGGGGTCTACGGCTACACCTTC.

The chain carries TRBV7-2 and TRBJ2-1; a possible D gene is TRBD1 (6 bases). CDR1 is SGHTA and CDR2 is FQGNSA in the germline V gene. Trimming shortened V by 5 bases and J by 10 bases, and 15 bases separated the two germline ends. The CDR3 has 13 amino acids. The CDR3 DNA is TGTGCCAGCAGCCTTGTGGGGGCTTGGGAGCAGTTCTTC. It is translated as CASSLVGAWEQFF.

This clone appeared once. This sequence joins TRBV7-3 and TRBJ2-7; D may be TRBD2 (7 bases). Trimming cost V 5 bases and J 3 bases, with 17 bases left between them. The germline V gene encodes CDR1 SGHTA and CDR2 FQGTGA. CDR3 length equals 15 residues. CDR3 amino acids: CASSIGGGSNYEQYF. The CDR3 DNA reads as TGTGCCAGCAGCATCGGCGGGGGCTCAAACTACGAGCAGTACTTC.